This T cell receptor beta chain was observed in a study of CD8+ T cells in alopecia areata. Study conclusions and caveats: With patients, TCR sharing proved less clear than in mice, a difference possibly related to HLA.

This clone was found a few times. Antigen unknown. RNA extraction was followed by reverse transcription into cDNA, which acted as the sequencing template. Sequencing used immunoSEQ multiplex PCR; TCRdb keeps in-frame clones, though not all of them. The sample has 75,000 to 80,000 clones, around 60% seen once. In germline, CDR1 is MDHEN, CDR2 SYDVKM. The CDR3 extends over 12 amino acids. V lost 3 bases and J lost 6, with 7 bases in between. The treatment was: oral pan-JAK inhibitor, 5-10 mg twice daily. Separation by sorting yielded CD4+ and CD8+ T cells from PBMCs. The receptor comes from a human donor with alopecia areata. The rearrangement uses TRBV28 and TRBJ2-3, with no clear D. The specimen was CD8+ T cells sorted from blood, collected at week 24, from a patient treated with tofacitinib. The CDR3 region has the DNA TGTGCCAGCAGTTTTACGAGGGATACGCAGTATTTT. Protein sequence: CASSFTRDTQYF.